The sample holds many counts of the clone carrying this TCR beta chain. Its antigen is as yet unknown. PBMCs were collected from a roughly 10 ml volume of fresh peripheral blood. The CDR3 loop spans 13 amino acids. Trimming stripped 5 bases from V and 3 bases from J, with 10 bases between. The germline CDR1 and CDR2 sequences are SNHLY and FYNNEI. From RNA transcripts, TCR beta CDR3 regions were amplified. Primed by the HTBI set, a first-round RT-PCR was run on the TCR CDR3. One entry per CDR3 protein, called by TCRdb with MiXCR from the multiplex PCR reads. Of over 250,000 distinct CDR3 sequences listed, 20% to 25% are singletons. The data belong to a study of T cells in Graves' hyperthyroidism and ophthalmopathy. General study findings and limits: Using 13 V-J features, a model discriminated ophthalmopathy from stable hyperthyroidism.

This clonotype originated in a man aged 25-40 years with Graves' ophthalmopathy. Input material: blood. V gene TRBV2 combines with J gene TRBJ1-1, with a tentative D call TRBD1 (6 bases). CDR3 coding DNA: TGTGCCAGCAGTCAGGACAGTGACACTGAAGCTTTCTTT. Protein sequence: CASSQDSDTEAFF.